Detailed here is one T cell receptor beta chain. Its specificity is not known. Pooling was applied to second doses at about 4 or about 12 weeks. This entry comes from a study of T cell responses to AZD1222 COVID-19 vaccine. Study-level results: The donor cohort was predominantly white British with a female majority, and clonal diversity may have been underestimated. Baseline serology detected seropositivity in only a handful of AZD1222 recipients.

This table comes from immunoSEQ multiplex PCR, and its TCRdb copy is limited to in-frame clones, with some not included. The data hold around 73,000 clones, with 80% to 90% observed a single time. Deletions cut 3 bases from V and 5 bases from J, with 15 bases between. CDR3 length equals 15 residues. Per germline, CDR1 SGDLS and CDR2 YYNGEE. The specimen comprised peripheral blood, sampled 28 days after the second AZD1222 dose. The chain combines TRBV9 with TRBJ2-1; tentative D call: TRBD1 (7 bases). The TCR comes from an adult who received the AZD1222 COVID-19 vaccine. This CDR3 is CASSAGAGGNNEQFF. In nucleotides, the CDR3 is TGTGCCAGCAGCGCGGGGGCAGGGGGAAACAATGAGCAGTTCTTC. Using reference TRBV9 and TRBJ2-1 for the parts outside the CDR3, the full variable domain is DSGVTQTPKHLITATGQRVTLRCSPRSGDLSVYWYQQSLDQGLQFLIQYYNGEERAKGNILERFSAQQFPDLHSELNLSSLELGDSALYFCASSAGAGGNNEQFFGPGTRLTVL.